This T cell receptor (beta chain) was recovered during a study of cytomegalovirus exposure and HLA in healthy donors. This clone was seen a few times. CDR3 length: 15 amino acids. Germline CDR1 reads SEHNR; CDR2 reads FQNEAQ (reference sequence). V lost 5 bases to trimming and J lost 0 bases, with 8 bases between them. With 60 Vbeta and 13 Jbeta primers, the PCR was carried out. This table comes from immunoSEQ multiplex PCR, and its TCRdb copy is limited to in-frame clones, with some not included. The data contain 75,000 to 90,000 clones, roughly 80% of them seen just once; the ten biggest clones take up around an eighth.

The receptor was isolated from a human donor in good health. The sequenced sample was PBMCs. This chain joins TRBV7-9 and TRBJ2-6; maybe TRBD1 (5 bases). CDR3 bases: TGTGCCAGCAGCCAAGACAGCTCTGGGGCCAACGTCCTGACTTTC. This gives the protein CASSQDSSGANVLTF.